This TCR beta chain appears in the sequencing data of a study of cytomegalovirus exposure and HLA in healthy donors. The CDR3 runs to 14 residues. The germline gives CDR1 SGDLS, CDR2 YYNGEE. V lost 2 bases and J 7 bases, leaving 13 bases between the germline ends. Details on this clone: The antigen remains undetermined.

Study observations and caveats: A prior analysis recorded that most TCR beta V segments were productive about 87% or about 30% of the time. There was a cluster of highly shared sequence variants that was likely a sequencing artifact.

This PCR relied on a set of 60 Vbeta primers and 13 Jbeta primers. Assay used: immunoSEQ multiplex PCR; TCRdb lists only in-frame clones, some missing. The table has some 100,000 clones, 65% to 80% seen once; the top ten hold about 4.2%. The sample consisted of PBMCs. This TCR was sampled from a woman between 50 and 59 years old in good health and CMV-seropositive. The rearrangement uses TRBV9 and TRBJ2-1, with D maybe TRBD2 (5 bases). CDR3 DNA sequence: TGTGCCAGCAGCGTGTACGGGATCAGTAATGAGCAGTTCTTC. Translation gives CASSVYGISNEQFF.